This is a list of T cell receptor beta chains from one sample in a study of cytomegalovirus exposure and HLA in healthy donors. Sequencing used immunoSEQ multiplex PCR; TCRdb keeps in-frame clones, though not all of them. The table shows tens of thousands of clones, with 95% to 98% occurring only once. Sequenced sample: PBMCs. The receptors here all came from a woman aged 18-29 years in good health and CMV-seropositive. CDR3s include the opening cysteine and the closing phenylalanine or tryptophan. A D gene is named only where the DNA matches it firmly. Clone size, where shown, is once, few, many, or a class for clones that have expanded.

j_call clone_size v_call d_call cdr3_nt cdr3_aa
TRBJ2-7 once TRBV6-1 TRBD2 TGTGCCAGCAGTGAAGGGCCAGCGGGAGCCATCCACGAGCAGTACTTC CASSEGPAGAIHEQYF
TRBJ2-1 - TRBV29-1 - TGCAGCGGCCGGACACTGCACAATGAGCAGTTCTTC CSGRTLHNEQFF
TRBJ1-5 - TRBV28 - TGTGCCAGCAGTAACAGGGCGGGCAATCAGCCCCAGCATTTT CASSNRAGNQPQHF
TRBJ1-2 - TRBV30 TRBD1 TGTGCCTGGAGATTCCGGGACAGGGCGTATGGCTACACCTTC CAWRFRDRAYGYTF
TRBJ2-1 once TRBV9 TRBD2 TGTGCCAGCAGCGTTCTAGCGGGATACAATGAGCAGTTCTTC CASSVLAGYNEQFF
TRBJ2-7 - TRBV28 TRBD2 TGTGCCAGCAGCTCCTTAGCGGGAGGTCGCTACGAGCAGTACTTC CASSSLAGGRYEQYF
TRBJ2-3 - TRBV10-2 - TGCGCCAGCAGTGCGGAGTCTCTCACAGATACGCAGTATTTT CASSAESLTDTQYF
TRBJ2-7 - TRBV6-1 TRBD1 TGTGCCAGCAGACGGACAGGGAAGGACGAGCAGTACTTC CASRRTGKDEQYF
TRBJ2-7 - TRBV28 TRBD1 TGTGCCAGCATGTTCCCAACAGGGGGAACCTACGAGCAGTACTTC CASMFPTGGTYEQYF
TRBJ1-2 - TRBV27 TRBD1 TGTGCCAGCAGTTTAGTGGGACAGGGCTATGGCTACACCTTC CASSLVGQGYGYTF
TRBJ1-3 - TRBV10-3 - TGTGCCATCAGTGAGGGCCAGACTGGAAACACCATATATTTT CAISEGQTGNTIYF
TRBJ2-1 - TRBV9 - TGTGCCAGCAGCGTAACCAGTGCGGCCGGCTCCTACAATGAGCAGTTCTTC CASSVTSAAGSYNEQFF
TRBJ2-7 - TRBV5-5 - TGTGCCAGCAGCTTGGAGTCTAGCGTAGACGAGCAGTACTTC CASSLESSVDEQYF
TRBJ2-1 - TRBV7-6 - TGTGCCAGCAGCTTATTCAGGACAGAACAATACAATGAGCAGTTCTTC CASSLFRTEQYNEQFF
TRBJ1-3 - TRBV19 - TGTGCCAGTAGTATCCCAGACTCTGGAAACACCATATATTTT CASSIPDSGNTIYF
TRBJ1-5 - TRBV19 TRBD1 TGTGCCAGCGCGGACAGGGCCAGCTATAGCAATCAGCCCCAGCATTTT CASADRASYSNQPQHF
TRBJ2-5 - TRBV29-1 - TGCAGCGTTGACGCGGGGGCTGGGGAGACCCAGTACTTC CSVDAGAGETQYF
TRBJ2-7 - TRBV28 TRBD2 TGTGCCAGCACCATACGGGGGGCCTACGAGCAGTACTTC CASTIRGAYEQYF